Below, 27 T cell receptor beta chains from the same sample are listed, as sequenced in a study of blood T cell repertoires in COVID-19 (TCRdb year 2020). The library was built by means of the immunoSEQ multiplex PCR assay. Sourced from immuneACCESS, this table was stored by TCRdb with only in-frame sequences that have V and J called. A share of the clones is absent; for the studies checked, an unresolved V gene accounts for under half, and the remainder has no known explanation. Recorded for this sample are around 58,000 clones; over 75% of them occurred a single time. The ten largest clones represent around an eighth of the sample. The sequencing sample was made of peripheral blood. These receptors were taken from a human donor with active COVID-19. The donor label of this sample is uncertain.

V and J are TRBV3-1 (or the pseudogene TRBV3-2) and TRBJ2-7; 9 nucleotides line up with TRBD1. The J segment lost 5 bases and the V segment lost 0 bases, leaving 8 bases of the junction unmatched. The CDR3 is made up of 16 amino acids. CDR1 and CDR2 from the germline V gene are LGHDT and YNNKEL (reference sequence). The CDR3 coding sequence is TGTGCCAGCAGCCAAGATAGGGGGACAGGGCTACACGAGCAGTACTTC. It codes for CASSQDRGTGLHEQYF.

The V and J genes are TRBV9 and TRBJ2-3; D gene uncertain. The CDR3 is 13 residues long. Germline V lookup: CDR1 SGDLS, CDR2 YYNGEE. The V and J ends lost 3 bases and 8 bases respectively, with 13 bases between them. CDR3 protein: CASSEVGRGTQYF. DNA of the CDR3: TGTGCCAGCAGCGAGGTAGGCCGCGGTACGCAGTATTTT.

The chain carries TRBV2 and TRBJ1-1, with 9 bases identical to TRBD1. Germline-derived CDR1 and CDR2 are SNHLY and FYNNEI. The CDR3 extends over 13 amino acids. The V and J ends lost 10 bases and 1 base, in that order; junction bases with no gene match: 4. In DNA form, the CDR3 reads TGTGCCAACTCGGACAGGGGGAACACTGAAGCTTTCTTT. This encodes CANSDRGNTEAFF.

This clone was seen a single time. The V and J genes are TRBV7-6 and TRBJ1-5, with 8 positions matching TRBD1. Trimming took 4 bases from V and 7 from J; bases not matched to a gene: 9. This CDR3 contains 15 residues. Germline assignment: CDR1 SGHVS and CDR2 FNYEAQ. The CDR3 bases are TGTGCCAGCAGCTCCTCTGGGACAGGTGAACAGCCCCAGCATTTT. Translation: CASSSSGTGEQPQHF.

The V and J genes are TRBV18 and TRBJ1-1; the D is unclear. Trimming stripped 8 bases from V and 0 bases from J, with 4 bases between. CDR3 size: 11 residues. The germline V gene encodes CDR1 KGHSH and CDR2 LQKENI. CDR3 sequence reads: CASQMNTEAFF. CDR3 DNA sequence: TGTGCCAGCCAGATGAACACTGAAGCTTTCTTT.

This clone was seen only once. The gene calls are TRBV5-1 and TRBJ1-1; the D gene is possibly TRBD1 (6 bases). Trimming removed 0 bases from V and 8 bases from J, with 17 bases in between. Germline V lookup: CDR1 SGHRS, CDR2 YFSETQ. The CDR3 loop spans 15 amino acids. CDR3 in DNA: TGCGCCAGCAGCTTGGGGAGAGGGGGTTCGTTAGAAGCTTTCTTT. This codes for CASSLGRGGSLEAFF.

This clone was detected a few times. The chain has TRBV7-9 and TRBJ2-7; perhaps TRBD2 as D (5 bases). CDR3 length equals 16 residues. The V and J ends lost 8 bases and 8 bases respectively, with 28 bases between them. The V gene's germline CDR1 is SEHNR and CDR2 FQNEAQ (reference sequence). Written as DNA, the CDR3 is TGTGCCAGCGCCCCAAGGCAGAGCGGTTTTAGTGGAAAGCAGTACTTC. Protein sequence: CASAPRQSGFSGKQYF.

This clone occurred once. The CDR3, as DNA: TGTGCCAGCAGTTCCCAACAGGGGCCTTATGGCTACACCTTC. This codes for CASSSQQGPYGYTF. This chain links TRBV6-5 with TRBJ1-2; TRBD1 matches at 7 bases. The CDR3 consists of 14 residues. V dropped 4 bases and J dropped 5; count of bases not matched to a gene: 7. From germline, CDR1 is MNHEY and CDR2 SVGAGI.

This clone appeared a few times. V usage is TRBV30 and J usage is TRBJ1-2; the match to TRBD1 covers 8 bases. The V gene end was trimmed by 3 bases and the J gene end by 8 bases; junction bases not matched to a gene: 14. The CDR3 runs 15 residues. Germline CDR1 reads GTSNPN; CDR2 reads SVGIG (reference sequence). Here the CDR3 reads CAWRARQGTQGGYTF. The CDR3 DNA follows: TGTGCCTGGAGGGCACGACAGGGGACCCAGGGGGGCTACACCTTC.

This rearrangement joins TRBV4-3 to TRBJ1-4; the match to TRBD1 covers 9 bases. The CDR3 is 15 residues long. Germline values: CDR1 LGHNA, CDR2 YSLEER. J lost 7 bases, V lost 1 base, and 4 bases had no gene match. CDR3 DNA sequence: TGCGCCAGCAGCCAAGGGACAGGGGATGGTGAAAAACTGTTTTTT. Protein product: CASSQGTGDGEKLFF.

V is TRBV12-5 and J is TRBJ2-7; maybe TRBD1 (6 bases). The V gene lost 5 bases and the J gene lost 5 bases, with 22 bases spanning the gap. Germline CDR1 reads LGHNT; CDR2 reads FRNRAP. CDR3 length: 16 amino acids. The CDR3 coding sequence is TGTGCTAGTGGTGGAGGAATGGACAGAGCCTTCGACGAGCAGTACGTC. Translating it yields CASGGGMDRAFDEQYV.

This chain links TRBV7-6 with TRBJ2-7; perhaps TRBD2 as D (6 bases). Germline-derived CDR1 and CDR2 are SGHVS and FNYEAQ. This CDR3 has 16 residues. V was cut by 2 bases and J by 3 bases, with 17 bases left in between. The chain's CDR3 is CASSLMGSGAVYEQYF. The CDR3 region has the DNA TGTGCCAGCAGCTTAATGGGCTCGGGAGCGGTCTACGAGCAGTACTTC. Supplemented by reference TRBV7-6 and TRBJ2-7, the full variable domain reads GAGVSQSPRYKVTKRGQDVALRCDPISGHVSLYWYRQALGQGPEFLTYFNYEAQQDKSGLPNDRFSAERPEGSISTLTIQRTEQRDSAMYRCASSLMGSGAVYEQYFGPGTRLTVT.

The rearrangement uses TRBV7-9 and TRBJ1-6; TRBD1 agrees at 7 bases. Germline CDR1 is SEHNR and CDR2 is FQNEAQ (reference sequence). The CDR3 is 15 amino acids. With 5 bases clipped from V and 8 bases from J, the junction kept 9 bases outside the gene matches. The DNA of the CDR3 is TGTGCCAGCAGCCCTGGGACAGTGGGGTATTCACCCCTCCACTTT. Residues: CASSPGTVGYSPLHF.

The rearrangement uses TRBV18 and TRBJ2-3; 10 nucleotides agree with TRBD2. The germline CDR1 and CDR2 sequences are KGHSH and LQKENI. The CDR3 covers 16 residues. J lost 1 base, V lost 2 bases, and 3 bases had no gene match. The CDR3 nucleotides are TGTGCCAGCTCACCAGTCCTAGCGGGAGGCACAGATACGCAGTATTTT. Its protein is CASSPVLAGGTDTQYF.

The rearrangement joins TRBV9 to TRBJ2-1; the D gene is possibly TRBD2 (5 bases). This CDR3 is 16 amino acids long. Germline V gives CDR1 SGDLS, CDR2 YYNGEE. The V and J ends lost 0 bases and 0 bases respectively, with 10 bases between them. CDR3 residues: CASSVAAVSSYNEQFF. DNA for the CDR3: TGTGCCAGCAGCGTAGCAGCGGTGAGCTCCTACAATGAGCAGTTCTTC.

CDR3 DNA sequence: TGTGCCAGCAGCCCCGGGACAGGCCCCCAAGGGCCCCAGCATTTT. Its translation: CASSPGTGPQGPQHF. The V and J genes are TRBV7-3 and TRBJ1-5; 8 positions agree with TRBD1. The germline gives CDR1 SGHTA, CDR2 FQGTGA. Unmatched junction bases numbered 12, after V lost 5 bases and J lost 9 bases. The CDR3 is made up of 15 amino acids.

The chain combines TRBV29-1 with TRBJ1-6; 10 bases fit TRBD1. J lost 7 bases, V lost 5 bases, and 5 bases had no gene match. Germline values: CDR1 SQVTM, CDR2 ANQGSEA. The CDR3 contains 14 residues. The CDR3 spells CSVRTGGENSPLHF. CDR3 nucleotides: TGCAGCGTTCGGACAGGGGGAGAGAATTCACCCCTCCACTTT.

The genes are TRBV6-4 and TRBJ1-5; maybe TRBD1 (6 bases). V was cut by 6 bases and J by 4 bases, with 10 bases left in between. The CDR3 length is 13 residues. Per germline, CDR1 MRHNA and CDR2 SNTAGT. The CDR3 here is CASSATGNQPQHF. CDR3 DNA sequence: TGTGCCAGCAGCGCCACAGGGAATCAGCCCCAGCATTTT.

The CDR3 DNA reads as TGCGCCAGCAGCTTAGGACTAGCGGGAGCCAATGAGCAGTTCTTC. Its protein is CASSLGLAGANEQFF. The chain combines TRBV5-1 with TRBJ2-1, with 13 nucleotides matching TRBD2. Germline CDR1 reads SGHRS; CDR2 reads YFSETQ. V shed 2 bases, J shed 6 bases, and the junction held 2 bases outside the gene matches. This CDR3 is 15 amino acids long.

V is TRBV9 and J is TRBJ2-1; 8 bases are shared with TRBD1. This CDR3 contains 14 residues. Germline lookup yields CDR1 SGDLS and CDR2 YYNGEE. J lost 6 bases, V lost 8 bases, and 10 bases had no gene match. Here the CDR3 reads CASSSGGLGNEQFF. The CDR3 bases are TGTGCCAGTTCATCAGGGGGCCTCGGCAATGAGCAGTTCTTC.

The genes are TRBV5-4 and TRBJ1-2, with a weak D call TRBD1 (5 bases). The V and J ends lost 0 bases and 4 bases respectively, with 13 bases between them. The CDR3 has 15 amino acids. Germline assignment: CDR1 SGHNT and CDR2 YYREEE (reference sequence). The CDR3 loop is CASSLDAGRTYGYTF. CDR3 nucleotides: TGTGCCAGCAGCTTGGATGCGGGGCGCACCTATGGCTACACCTTC. The whole variable domain, remainder taken from reference TRBV5-4 and TRBJ1-2, is ETGVTQSPTHLIKTRGQQVTLRCSSQSGHNTVSWYQQALGQGPQFIFQYYREEENGRGNFPPRFSGLQFPNYSSELNVNALELDDSALYLCASSLDAGRTYGYTFGSGTRLTVV.

The rearrangement uses TRBV7-9 and TRBJ1-1, with D possibly matching TRBD1 (6 bases). The CDR3 covers 16 residues. V lost 5 bases to trimming and J lost 0 bases, with 16 bases between them. Germline V gene sequence: CDR1 SEHNR, CDR2 FQNEAQ (reference sequence). The CDR3 bases are TGTGCCAGCAGCGCTGCCGGACAGTTTATGAACACTGAAGCTTTCTTT. Translated, it gives CASSAAGQFMNTEAFF.

The chain is built from TRBV30 and TRBJ2-2, with D tentatively TRBD2 (6 bases). Trimming took off 5 bases at V and 3 bases at J, with 10 bases between the two ends. Per the germline V gene, CDR1 is GTSNPN and CDR2 is SVGIG (reference sequence). The CDR3 covers 13 residues. The CDR3 region has the DNA TGTGCCTGGGGCGGGGAGCACACCGGGGAGCTGTTTTTT. Translated: CAWGGEHTGELFF.

The rearrangement joins TRBV7-2 to TRBJ2-1; TRBD2 agrees at 8 bases. This CDR3 spans 15 amino acids. V was clipped by 1 base and J by 4 bases; unmatched bases: 3. In germline, CDR1 is SGHTA, CDR2 FQGNSA. CDR3 sequence reads: CASSLEREWYNEQFF. Here the CDR3 DNA reads TGTGCCAGCAGCTTAGAGCGGGAGTGGTACAATGAGCAGTTCTTC. Full variable domain (rest looked up from reference TRBV7-2 and TRBJ2-1): GAGVSQSPSNKVTEKGKDVELRCDPISGHTALYWYRQSLGQGLEFLIYFQGNSAPDKSGLPSDRFSAERTGGSVSTLTIQRTQQEDSAVYLCASSLEREWYNEQFFGPGTRLTVL.

The chain combines TRBV29-1 with TRBJ1-2, with D possibly matching TRBD1 (6 bases). Germline assignment: CDR1 SQVTM and CDR2 ANQGSEA. V lost 1 base, J lost 4 bases, and 13 bases lay in between. This CDR3 region has 14 residues. The CDR3 region is CSVEGNRVGYGYTF. In DNA form, the CDR3 reads TGCAGCGTTGAAGGAAACAGGGTAGGCTATGGCTACACCTTC.

V usage is TRBV6-5 and J usage is TRBJ2-7; D ambiguous. Trimming cost V 6 bases and J 7 bases, with 10 bases left between them. Germline lookup yields CDR1 MNHEY and CDR2 SVGAGI. This CDR3 spans 11 amino acids. DNA for the CDR3: TGTGCCAGCAGCCCGTCGTATGAGCAGTACTTC. Translation: CASSPSYEQYF.

J is TRBJ2-2 and V is TRBV30; D gene uncertain. The CDR3 consists of 13 residues. Germline V gene lookup returns CDR1 GTSNPN and CDR2 SVGIG (reference sequence). Trimming removed 0 bases at V and 2 bases at J, with 4 bases between. This CDR3 is CAWSVANTGELFF. CDR3 sequence (DNA): TGTGCCTGGAGTGTGGCCAACACCGGGGAGCTGTTTTTT.